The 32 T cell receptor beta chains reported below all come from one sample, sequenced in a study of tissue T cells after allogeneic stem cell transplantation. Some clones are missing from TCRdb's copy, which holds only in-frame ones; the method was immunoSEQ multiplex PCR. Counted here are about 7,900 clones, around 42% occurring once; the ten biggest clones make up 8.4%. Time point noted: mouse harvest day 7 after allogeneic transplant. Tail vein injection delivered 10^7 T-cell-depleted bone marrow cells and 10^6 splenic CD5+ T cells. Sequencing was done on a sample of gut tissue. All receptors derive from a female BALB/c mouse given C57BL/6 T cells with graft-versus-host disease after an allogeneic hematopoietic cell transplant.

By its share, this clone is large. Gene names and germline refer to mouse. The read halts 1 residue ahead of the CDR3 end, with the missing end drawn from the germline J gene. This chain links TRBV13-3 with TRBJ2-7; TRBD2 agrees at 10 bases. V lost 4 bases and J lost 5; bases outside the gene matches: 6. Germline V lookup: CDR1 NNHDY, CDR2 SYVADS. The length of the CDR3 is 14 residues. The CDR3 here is CASSPGGAPHEQYF. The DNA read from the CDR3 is TGTGCCAGCAGTCCTGGGGGGGCGCCCCATGAACAGTAC.

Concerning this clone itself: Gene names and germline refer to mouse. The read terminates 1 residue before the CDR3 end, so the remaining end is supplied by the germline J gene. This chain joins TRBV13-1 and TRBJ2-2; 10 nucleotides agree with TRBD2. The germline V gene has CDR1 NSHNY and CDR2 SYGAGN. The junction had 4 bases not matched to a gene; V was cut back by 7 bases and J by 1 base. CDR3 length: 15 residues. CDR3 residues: CASLGTGENTGQLYF. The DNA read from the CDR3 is TGTGCCAGCCTCGGGACTGGGGAAAACACCGGGCAGCTCTAC.

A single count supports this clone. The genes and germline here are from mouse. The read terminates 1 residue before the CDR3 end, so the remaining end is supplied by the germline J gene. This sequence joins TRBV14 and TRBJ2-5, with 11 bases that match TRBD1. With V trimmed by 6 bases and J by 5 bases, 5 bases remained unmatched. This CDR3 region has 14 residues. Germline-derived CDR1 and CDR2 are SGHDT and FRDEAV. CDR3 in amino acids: CASTGQGARDTQYF. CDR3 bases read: TGTGCCAGCACCGGACAGGGGGCGAGAGACACCCAGTAC.

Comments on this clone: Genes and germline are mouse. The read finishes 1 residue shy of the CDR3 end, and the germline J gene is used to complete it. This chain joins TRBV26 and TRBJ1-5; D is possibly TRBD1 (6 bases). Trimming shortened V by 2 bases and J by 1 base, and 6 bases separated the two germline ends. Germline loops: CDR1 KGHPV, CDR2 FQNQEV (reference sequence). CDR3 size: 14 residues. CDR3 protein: CASSLTGNNQAPLF. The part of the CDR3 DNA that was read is TGTGCCAGCAGTCTGACAGGGAACAACCAGGCTCCGCTT.

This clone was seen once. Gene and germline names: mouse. CDR3 protein: CASRLGGGQDTQYF. Partial CDR3 DNA: TGTGCCAGCAGACTGGGGGGCGGCCAAGACACCCAGTAC. The chain employs TRBV19 and TRBJ2-5; 9 bases agree with TRBD2. Read sequence stops 1 residue before the CDR3 end, and the germline J gene provides the missing end. CDR1 and CDR2 from the germline V gene are FNHDT and SITEND (reference sequence). V was clipped by 5 bases and J by 2 bases; unmatched bases: 3. The CDR3 runs 14 residues.

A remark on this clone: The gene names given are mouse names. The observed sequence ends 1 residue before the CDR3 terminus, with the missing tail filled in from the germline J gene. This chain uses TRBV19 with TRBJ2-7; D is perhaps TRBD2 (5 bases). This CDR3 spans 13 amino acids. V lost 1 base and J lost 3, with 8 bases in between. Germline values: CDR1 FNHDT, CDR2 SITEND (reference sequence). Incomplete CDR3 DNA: TGTGCCAGCAGTATAAGTGGGGTCTATGAACAGTAC. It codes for CASSISGVYEQY. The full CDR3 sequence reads CASSISGVYEQYF.

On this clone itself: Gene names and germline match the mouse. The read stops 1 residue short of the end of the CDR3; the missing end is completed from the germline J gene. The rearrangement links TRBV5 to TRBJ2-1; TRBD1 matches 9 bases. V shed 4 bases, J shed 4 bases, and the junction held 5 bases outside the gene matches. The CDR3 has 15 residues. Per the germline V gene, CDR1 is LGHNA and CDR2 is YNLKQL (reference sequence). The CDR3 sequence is CASSLRQGGYAEQFF. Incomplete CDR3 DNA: TGTGCCAGCAGCCTTCGACAGGGGGGGTATGCTGAGCAGTTC.

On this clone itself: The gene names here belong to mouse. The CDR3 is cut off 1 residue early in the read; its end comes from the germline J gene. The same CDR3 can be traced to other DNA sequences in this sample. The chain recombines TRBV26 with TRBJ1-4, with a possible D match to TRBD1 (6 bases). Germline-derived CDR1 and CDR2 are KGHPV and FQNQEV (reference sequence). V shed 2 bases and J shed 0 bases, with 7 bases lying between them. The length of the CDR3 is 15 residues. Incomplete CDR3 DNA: TGTGCCAGCAGTCTGACAGGGTTTTCCAACGAAAGATTATTT. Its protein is CASSLTGFSNERLF. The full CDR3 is CASSLTGFSNERLFF.

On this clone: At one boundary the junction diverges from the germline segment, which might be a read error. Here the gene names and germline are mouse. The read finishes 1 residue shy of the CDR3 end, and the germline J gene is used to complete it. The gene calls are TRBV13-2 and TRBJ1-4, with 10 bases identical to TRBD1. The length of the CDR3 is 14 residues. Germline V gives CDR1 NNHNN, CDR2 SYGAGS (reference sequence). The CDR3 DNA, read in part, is TGTGCCAGCAGTGACAGGGGGCGAAACGAAAGATTATTT. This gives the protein CASSDRGRNERLF. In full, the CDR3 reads CASSDRGRNERLFF.

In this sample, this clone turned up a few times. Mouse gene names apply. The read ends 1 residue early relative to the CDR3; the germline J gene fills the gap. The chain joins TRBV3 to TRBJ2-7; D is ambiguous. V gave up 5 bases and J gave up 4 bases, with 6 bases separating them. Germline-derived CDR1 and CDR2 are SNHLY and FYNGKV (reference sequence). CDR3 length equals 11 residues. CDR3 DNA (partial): TGTGCCAGCAGCCACAAATATGAACAGTAC. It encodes CASSHKYEQY. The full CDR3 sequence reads CASSHKYEQYF.

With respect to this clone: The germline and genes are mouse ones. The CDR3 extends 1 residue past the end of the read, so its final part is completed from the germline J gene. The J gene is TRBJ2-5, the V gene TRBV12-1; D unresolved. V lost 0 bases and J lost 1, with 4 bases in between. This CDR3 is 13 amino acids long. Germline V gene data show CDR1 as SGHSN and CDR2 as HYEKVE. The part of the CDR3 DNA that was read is TGTGCCAGCTCTCTCGCCTACCAAGACACCCAGTAC. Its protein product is CASSLAYQDTQY. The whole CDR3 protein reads CASSLAYQDTQYF. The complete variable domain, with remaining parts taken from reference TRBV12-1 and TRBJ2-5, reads DSGVVQSPRHIIKEKGGRSVLTCIPISGHSNVVWYQQTLGKELKFLIQHYEKVERDKGFLPSRFSVQQFDDYHSEMNMSALELEDSAMYFCASSLAYQDTQYFGPGTRLLVL.

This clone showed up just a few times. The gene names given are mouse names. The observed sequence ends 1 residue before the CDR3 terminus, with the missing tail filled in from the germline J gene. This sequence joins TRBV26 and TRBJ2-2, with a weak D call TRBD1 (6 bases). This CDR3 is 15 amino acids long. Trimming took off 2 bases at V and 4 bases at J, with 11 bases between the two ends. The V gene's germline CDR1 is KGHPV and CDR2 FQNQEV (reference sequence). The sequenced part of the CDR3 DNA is TGTGCCAGCAGTCTGGGCAGGGGAGGCACCGGGCAGCTCTAC. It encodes CASSLGRGGTGQLY. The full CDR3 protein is CASSLGRGGTGQLYF. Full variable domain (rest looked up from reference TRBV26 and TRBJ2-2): NSKVIQTPRYLVKGQGQKAKMRCIPEKGHPVVFWYQQNKNNEFKFLINFQNQEVLQQIDMTEKRFSAECPSNSPCSLEIQSSEAGDSALYLCASSLGRGGTGQLYFGEGSKLTVL.

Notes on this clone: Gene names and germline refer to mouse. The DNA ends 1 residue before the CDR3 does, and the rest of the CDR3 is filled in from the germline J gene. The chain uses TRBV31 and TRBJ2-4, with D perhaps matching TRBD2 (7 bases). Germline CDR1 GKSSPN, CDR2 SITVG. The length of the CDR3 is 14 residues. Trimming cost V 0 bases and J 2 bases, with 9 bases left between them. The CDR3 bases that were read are TGTGCCTGGAGTCTTTGGGGGGCTCAAAACACCTTGTAC. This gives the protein CAWSLWGAQNTLY. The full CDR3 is CAWSLWGAQNTLYF.

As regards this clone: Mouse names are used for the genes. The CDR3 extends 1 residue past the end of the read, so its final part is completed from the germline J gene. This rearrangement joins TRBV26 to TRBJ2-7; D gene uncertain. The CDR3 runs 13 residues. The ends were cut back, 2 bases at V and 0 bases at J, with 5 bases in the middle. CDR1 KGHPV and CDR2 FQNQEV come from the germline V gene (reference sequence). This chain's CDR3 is CASSLQSSYEQYF. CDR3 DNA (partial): TGTGCCAGCAGTCTGCAGAGCTCCTATGAACAGTAC.

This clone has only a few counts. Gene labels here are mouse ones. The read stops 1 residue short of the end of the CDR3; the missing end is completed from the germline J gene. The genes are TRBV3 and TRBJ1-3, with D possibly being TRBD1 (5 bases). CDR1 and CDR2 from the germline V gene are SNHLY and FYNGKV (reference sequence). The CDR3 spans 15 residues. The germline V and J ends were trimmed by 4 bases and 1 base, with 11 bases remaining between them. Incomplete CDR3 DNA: TGTGCCAGCAGCTCTCCGGGACGCTCTGGAAATACGCTCTAT. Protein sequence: CASSSPGRSGNTLY. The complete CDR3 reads CASSSPGRSGNTLYF. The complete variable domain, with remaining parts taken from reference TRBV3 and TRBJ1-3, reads GPKVLQIPSHQIIDMGQMVTLNCDPVSNHLYFYWYKQILGQQMEFLVNFYNGKVMEKSKLFKDQFSVERPDGSYFTLKIQPTALEDSAVYFCASSSPGRSGNTLYFGEGSRLIVV.

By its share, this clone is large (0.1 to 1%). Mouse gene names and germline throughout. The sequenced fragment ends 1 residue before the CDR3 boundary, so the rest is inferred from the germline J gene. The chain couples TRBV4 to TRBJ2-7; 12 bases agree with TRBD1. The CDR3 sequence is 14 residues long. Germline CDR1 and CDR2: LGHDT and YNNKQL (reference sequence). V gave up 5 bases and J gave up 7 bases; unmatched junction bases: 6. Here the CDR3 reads CASSRGTGGWEQYF. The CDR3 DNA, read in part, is TGTGCCAGCAGCCGAGGGACAGGGGGCTGGGAACAGTAC.

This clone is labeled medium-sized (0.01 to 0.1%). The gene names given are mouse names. Incomplete CDR3 DNA: TGTGCCAGCAGCCAGACTGGGGGGGTCTATGAACAGTAC. It codes for CASSQTGGVYEQY. The entire CDR3 protein is CASSQTGGVYEQYF. J is TRBJ2-7 and V is TRBV5; 11 bases align to TRBD2. The read terminates 1 residue before the CDR3 end, so the remaining end is supplied by the germline J gene. This CDR3 is 14 amino acids long. V was clipped by 3 bases and J by 3 bases; unmatched bases: 1. Germline values: CDR1 LGHNA, CDR2 YNLKQL (reference sequence).

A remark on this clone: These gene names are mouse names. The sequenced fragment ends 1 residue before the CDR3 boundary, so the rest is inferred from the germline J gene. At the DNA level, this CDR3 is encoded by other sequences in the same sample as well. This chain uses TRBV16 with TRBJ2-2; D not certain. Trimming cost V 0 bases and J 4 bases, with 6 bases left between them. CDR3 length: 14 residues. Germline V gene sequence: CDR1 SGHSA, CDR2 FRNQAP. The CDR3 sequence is CASSLEGITGQLYF. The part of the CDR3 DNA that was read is TGTGCAAGCAGCTTAGAAGGGATCACCGGGCAGCTCTAC.

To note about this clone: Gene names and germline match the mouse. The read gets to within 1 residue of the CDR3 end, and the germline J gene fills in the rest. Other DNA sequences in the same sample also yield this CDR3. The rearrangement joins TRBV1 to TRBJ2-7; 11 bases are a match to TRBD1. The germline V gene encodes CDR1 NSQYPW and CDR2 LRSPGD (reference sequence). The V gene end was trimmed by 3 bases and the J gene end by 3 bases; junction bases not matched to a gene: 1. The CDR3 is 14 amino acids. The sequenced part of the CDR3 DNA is TGCACCTGCAGTGCCGGGACAGGGGGCTATGAACAGTAC. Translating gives CTCSAGTGGYEQY. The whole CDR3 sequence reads CTCSAGTGGYEQYF.

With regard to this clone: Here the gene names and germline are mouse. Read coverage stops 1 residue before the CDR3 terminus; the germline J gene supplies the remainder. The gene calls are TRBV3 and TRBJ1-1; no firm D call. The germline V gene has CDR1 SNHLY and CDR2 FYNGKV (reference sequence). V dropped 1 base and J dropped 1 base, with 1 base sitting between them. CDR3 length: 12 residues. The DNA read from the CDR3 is TGTGCCAGCAGCTTAGTGAACACAGAAGTCTTC. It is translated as CASSLVNTEVF. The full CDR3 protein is CASSLVNTEVFF.

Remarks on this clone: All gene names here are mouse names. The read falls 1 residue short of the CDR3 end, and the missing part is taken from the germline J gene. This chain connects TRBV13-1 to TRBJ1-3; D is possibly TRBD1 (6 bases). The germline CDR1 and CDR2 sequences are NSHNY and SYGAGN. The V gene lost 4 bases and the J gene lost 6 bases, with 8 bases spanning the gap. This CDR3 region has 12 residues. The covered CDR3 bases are TGTGCCAGCAGTCGGGACAAAAATACGCTCTAT. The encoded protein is CASSRDKNTLY. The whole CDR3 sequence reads CASSRDKNTLYF.

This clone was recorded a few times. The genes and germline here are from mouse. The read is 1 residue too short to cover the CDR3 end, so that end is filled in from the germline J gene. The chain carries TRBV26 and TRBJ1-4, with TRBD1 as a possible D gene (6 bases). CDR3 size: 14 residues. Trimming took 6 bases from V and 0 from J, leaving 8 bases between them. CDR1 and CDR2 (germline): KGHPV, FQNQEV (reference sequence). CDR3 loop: CASSRQVSNERLFF. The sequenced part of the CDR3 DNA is TGTGCCAGCAGCCGACAGGTTTCCAACGAAAGATTATTT.

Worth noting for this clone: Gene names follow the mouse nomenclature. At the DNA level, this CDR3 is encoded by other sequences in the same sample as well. The CDR3 sequence is CASSLGDSTLYF. CDR3 DNA (partial): TGTGCCAGCAGTCTGGGGGACAGTACGCTCTAT. This sequence joins TRBV26 and TRBJ1-3; the match to TRBD1 covers 7 bases. The read stops 1 residue short of the end of the CDR3; the missing end is completed from the germline J gene. Germline CDR1 KGHPV, CDR2 FQNQEV (reference sequence). With 2 bases clipped from V and 9 bases from J, the junction kept 1 base outside the gene matches. This CDR3 spans 12 amino acids.

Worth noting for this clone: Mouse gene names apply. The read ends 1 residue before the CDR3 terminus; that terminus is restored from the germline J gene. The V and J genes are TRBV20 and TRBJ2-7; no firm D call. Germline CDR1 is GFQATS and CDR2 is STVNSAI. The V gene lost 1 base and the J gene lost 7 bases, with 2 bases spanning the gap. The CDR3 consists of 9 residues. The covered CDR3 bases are TGTGGTGCTAGGGGGGAACAGTAC. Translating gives CGARGEQY. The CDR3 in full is CGARGEQYF.

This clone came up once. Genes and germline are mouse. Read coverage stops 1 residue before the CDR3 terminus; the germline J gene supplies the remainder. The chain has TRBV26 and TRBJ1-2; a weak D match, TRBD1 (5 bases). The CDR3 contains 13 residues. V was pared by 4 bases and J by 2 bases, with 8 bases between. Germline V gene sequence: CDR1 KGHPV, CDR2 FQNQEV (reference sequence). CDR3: CASSRTLNSDYTF. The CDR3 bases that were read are TGTGCCAGCAGTCGGACACTTAACTCCGACTACACC. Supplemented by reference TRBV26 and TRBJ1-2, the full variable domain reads NSKVIQTPRYLVKGQGQKAKMRCIPEKGHPVVFWYQQNKNNEFKFLINFQNQEVLQQIDMTEKRFSAECPSNSPCSLEIQSSEAGDSALYLCASSRTLNSDYTFGSGTRLLVI.

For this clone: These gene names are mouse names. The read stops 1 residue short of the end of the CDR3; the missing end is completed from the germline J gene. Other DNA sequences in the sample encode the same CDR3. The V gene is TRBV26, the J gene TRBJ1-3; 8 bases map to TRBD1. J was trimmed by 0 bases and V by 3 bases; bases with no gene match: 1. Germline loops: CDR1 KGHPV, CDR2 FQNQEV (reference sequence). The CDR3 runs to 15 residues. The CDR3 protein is CASSLTGGSGNTLYF. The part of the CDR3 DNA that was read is TGTGCCAGCAGTCTCACAGGGGGTTCTGGAAATACGCTCTAT. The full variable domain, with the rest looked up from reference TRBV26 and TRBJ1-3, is NSKVIQTPRYLVKGQGQKAKMRCIPEKGHPVVFWYQQNKNNEFKFLINFQNQEVLQQIDMTEKRFSAECPSNSPCSLEIQSSEAGDSALYLCASSLTGGSGNTLYFGEGSRLIVV.

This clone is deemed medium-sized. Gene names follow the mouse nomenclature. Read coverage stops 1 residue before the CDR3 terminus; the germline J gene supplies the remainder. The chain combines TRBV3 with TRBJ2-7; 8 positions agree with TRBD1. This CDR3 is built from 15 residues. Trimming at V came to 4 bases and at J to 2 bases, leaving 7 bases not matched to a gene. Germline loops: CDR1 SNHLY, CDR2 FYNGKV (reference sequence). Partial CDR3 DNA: TGTGCCAGCAGCTCCCGGGACAGGTCCACCTATGAACAGTAC. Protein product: CASSSRDRSTYEQY. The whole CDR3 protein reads CASSSRDRSTYEQYF.

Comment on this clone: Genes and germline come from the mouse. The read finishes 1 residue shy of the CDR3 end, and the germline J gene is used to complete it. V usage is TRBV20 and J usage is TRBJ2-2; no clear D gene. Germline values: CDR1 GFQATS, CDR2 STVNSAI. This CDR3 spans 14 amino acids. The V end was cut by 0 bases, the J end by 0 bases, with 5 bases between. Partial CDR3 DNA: TGTGGTGCTAGGGACAGGTCAAACACCGGGCAGCTCTAC. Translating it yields CGARDRSNTGQLY. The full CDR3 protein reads CGARDRSNTGQLYF.

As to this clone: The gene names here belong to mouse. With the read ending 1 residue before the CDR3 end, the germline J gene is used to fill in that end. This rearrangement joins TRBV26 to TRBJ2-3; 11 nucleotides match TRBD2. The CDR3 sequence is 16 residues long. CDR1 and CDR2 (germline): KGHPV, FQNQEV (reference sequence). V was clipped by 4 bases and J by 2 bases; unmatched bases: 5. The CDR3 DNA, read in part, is TGTGCCAGCAGTCGTGGACTGGGGGGAAATGCAGAAACGCTGTAT. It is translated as CASSRGLGGNAETLY. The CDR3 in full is CASSRGLGGNAETLYF.

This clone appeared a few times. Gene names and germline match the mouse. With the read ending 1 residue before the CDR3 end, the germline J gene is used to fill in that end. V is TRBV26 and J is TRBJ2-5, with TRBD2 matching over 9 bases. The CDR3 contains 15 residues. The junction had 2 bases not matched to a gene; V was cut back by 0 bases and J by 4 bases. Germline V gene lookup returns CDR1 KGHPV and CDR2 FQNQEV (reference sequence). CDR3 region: CASSLSNWGEDTQYF. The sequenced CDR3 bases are TGTGCCAGCAGTCTGTCGAACTGGGGGGAAGACACCCAGTAC. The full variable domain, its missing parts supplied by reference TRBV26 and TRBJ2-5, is NSKVIQTPRYLVKGQGQKAKMRCIPEKGHPVVFWYQQNKNNEFKFLINFQNQEVLQQIDMTEKRFSAECPSNSPCSLEIQSSEAGDSALYLCASSLSNWGEDTQYFGPGTRLLVL.

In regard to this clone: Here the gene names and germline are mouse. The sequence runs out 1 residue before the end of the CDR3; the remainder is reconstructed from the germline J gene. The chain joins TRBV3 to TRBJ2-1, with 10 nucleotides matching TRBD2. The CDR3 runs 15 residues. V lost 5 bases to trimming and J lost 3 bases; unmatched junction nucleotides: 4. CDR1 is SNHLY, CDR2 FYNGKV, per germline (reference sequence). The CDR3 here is CASSLTGGVYAEQFF. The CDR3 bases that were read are TGTGCCAGCAGCCTTACTGGGGGGGTCTATGCTGAGCAGTTC.

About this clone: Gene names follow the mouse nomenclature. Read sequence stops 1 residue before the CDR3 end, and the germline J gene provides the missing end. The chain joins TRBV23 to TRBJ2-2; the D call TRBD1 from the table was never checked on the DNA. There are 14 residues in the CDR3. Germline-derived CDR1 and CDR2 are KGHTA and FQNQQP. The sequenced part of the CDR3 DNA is TGCTCCAGCAGTCGGACAGCAAACACCGGGCAGCTCTAC. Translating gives CSSSRTANTGQLY. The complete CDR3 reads CSSSRTANTGQLYF.